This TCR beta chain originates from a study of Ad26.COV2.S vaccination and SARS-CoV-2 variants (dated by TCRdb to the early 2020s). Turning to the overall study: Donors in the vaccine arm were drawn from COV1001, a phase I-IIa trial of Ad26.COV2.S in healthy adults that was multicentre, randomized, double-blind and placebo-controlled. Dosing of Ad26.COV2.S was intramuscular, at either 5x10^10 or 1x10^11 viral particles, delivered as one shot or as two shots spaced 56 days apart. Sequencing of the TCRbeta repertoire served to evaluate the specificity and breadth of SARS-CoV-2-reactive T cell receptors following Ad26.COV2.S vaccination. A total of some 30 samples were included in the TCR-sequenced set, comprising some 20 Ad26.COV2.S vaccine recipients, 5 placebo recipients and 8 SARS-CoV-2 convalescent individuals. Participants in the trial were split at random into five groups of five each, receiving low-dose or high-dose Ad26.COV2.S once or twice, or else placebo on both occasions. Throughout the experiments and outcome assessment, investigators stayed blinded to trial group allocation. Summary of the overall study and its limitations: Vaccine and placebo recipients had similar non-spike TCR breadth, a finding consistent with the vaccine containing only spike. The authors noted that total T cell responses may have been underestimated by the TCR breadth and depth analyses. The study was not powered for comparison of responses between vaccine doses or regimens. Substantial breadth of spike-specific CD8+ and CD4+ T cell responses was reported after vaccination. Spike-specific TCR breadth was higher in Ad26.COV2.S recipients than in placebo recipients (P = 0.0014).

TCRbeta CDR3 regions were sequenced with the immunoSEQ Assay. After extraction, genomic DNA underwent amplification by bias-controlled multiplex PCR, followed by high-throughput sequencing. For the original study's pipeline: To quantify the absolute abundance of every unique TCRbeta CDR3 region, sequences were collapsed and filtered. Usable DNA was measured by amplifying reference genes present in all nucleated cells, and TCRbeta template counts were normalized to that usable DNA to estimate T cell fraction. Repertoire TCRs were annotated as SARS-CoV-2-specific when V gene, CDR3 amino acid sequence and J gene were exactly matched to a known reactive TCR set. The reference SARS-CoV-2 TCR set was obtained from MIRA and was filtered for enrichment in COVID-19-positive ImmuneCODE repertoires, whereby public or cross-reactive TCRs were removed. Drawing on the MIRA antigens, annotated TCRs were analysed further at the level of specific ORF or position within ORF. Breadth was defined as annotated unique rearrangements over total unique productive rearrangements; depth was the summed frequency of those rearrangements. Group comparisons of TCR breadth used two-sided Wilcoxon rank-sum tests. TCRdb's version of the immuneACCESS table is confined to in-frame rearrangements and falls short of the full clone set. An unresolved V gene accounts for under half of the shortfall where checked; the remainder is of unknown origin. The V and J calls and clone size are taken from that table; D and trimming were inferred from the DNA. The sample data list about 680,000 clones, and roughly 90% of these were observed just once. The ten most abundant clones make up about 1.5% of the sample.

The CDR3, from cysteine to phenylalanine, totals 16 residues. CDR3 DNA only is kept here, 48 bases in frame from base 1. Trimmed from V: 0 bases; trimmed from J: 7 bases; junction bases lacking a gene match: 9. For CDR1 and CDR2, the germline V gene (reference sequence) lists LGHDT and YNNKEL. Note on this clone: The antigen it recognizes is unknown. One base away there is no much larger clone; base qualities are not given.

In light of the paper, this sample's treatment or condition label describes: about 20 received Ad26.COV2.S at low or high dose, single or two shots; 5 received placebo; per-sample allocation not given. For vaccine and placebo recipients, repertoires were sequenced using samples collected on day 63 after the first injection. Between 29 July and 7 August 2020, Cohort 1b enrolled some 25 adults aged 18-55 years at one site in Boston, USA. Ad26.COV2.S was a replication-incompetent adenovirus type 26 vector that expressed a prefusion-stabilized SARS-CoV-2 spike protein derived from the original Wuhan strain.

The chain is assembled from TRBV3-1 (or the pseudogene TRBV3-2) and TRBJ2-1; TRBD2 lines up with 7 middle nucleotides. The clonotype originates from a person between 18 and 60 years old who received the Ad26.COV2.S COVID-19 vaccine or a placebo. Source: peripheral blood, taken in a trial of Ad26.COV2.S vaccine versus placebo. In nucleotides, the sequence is TGTGCCAGCAGCCAAGAGGTCGCTAGCGGAAGGAATGAGCAGTTCTTC. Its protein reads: CASSQEVASGRNEQFF.